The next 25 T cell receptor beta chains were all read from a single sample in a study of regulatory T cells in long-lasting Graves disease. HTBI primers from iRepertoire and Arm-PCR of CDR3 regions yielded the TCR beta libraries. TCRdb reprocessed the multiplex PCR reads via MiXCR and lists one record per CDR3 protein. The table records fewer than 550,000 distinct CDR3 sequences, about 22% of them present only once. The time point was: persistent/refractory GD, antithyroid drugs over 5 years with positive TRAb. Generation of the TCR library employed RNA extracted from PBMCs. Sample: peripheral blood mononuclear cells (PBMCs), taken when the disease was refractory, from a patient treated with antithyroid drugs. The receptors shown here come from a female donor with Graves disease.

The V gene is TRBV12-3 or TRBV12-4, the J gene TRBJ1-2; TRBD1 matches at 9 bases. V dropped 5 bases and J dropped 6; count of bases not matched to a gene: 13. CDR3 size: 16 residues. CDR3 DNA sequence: TGTGCCAGCAGTGAAGCGACTTGGGACAGGGTCGATGGCTACACCTTC. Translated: CASSEATWDRVDGYTF.

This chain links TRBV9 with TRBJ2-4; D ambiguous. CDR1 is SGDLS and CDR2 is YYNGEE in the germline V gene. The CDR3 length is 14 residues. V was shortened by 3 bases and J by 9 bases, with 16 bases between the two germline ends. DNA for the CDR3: TGTGCCAGCAGCGCCTCCCTGGACCGGGCCATTCAGTACTTC. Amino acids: CASSASLDRAIQYF.

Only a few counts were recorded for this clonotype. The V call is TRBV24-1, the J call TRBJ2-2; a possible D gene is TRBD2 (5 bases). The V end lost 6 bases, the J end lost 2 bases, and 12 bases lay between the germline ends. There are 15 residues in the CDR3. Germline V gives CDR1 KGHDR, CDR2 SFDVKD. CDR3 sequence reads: CATSLPGGNTGELFF. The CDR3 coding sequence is TGTGCCACCAGTTTACCAGGAGGAAACACCGGGGAGCTGTTTTTT.

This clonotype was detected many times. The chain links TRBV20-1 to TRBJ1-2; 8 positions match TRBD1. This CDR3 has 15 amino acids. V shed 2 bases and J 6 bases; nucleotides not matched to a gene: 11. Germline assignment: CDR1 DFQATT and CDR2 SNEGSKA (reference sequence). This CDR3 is CSARYQGATVHGYTF. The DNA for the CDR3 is TGCAGTGCTAGATATCAGGGGGCGACCGTTCATGGCTACACCTTC.

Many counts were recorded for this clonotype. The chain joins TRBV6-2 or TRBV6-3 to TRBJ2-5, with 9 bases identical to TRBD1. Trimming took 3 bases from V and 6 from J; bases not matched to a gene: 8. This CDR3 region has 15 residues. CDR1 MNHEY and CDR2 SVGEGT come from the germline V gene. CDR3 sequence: CASSYKRTGAKTQYF. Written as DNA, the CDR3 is TGTGCCAGCAGTTATAAGAGGACAGGGGCGAAGACCCAGTACTTC.

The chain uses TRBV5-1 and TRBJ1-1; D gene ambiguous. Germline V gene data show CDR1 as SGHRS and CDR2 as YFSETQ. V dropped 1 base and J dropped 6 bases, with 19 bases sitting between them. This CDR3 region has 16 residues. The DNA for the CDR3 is TGCGCCAGCAGCTTGCCGCCAGGCCCGCGGGCCCCTGAAGCTTTCTTT. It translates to CASSLPPGPRAPEAFF.

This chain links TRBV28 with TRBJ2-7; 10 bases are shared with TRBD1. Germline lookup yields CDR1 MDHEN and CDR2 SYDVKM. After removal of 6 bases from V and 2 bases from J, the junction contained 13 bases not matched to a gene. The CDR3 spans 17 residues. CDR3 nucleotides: TGTGCCAGCAGGCGATCGACCGGGACAGGGGAAGCCTACGAGCAGTACTTC. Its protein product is CASRRSTGTGEAYEQYF.

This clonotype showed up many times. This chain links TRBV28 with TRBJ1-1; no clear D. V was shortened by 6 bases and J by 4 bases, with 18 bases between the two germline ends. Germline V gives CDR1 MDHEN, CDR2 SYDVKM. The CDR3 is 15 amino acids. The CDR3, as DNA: TGTGCCAGCAGGCCGCGACGGGTTGAGGGCACTGAAGCTTTCTTT. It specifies CASRPRRVEGTEAFF.

The CDR3 DNA reads as TGTGCCAGCAGTGATAAACGGGAACCTGGAAACACCATATATTTT. It specifies CASSDKREPGNTIYF. The rearrangement links TRBV6-1 to TRBJ1-3; D is ambiguous. The length of the CDR3 is 15 residues. From germline, CDR1 is MNHNS and CDR2 SASEGT. V was shortened by 3 bases and J by 2 bases, with 11 bases between the two germline ends.

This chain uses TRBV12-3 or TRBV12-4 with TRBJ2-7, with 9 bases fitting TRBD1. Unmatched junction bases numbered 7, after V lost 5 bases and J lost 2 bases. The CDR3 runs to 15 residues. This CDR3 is CASSRQDRGPYEQYF. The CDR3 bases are TGTGCCAGCAGTCGCCAGGACAGGGGCCCCTACGAGCAGTACTTC.

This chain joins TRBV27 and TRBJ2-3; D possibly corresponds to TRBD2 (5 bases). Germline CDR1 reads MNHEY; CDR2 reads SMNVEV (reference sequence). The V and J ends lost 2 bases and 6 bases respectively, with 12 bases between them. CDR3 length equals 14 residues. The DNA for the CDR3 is TGTGCCAGCAGTTTAACGGGCACGGGGGATACGCAGTATTTT. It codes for CASSLTGTGDTQYF.

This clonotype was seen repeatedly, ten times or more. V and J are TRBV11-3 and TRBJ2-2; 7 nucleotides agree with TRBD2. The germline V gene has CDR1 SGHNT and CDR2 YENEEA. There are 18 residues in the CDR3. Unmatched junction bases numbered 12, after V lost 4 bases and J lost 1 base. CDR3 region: CASSSGGQIGLNTGELFF. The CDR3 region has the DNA TGTGCCAGCAGCTCGGGAGGACAAATTGGTCTGAACACCGGGGAGCTGTTTTTT.

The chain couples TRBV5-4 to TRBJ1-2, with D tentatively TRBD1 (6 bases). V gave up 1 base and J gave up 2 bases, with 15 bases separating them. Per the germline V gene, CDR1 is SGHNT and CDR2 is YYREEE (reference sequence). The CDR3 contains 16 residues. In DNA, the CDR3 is TGTGCCAGCAGCTTGTCGGGCGGGGGCGCAAACTATGGCTACACCTTC. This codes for CASSLSGGGANYGYTF.

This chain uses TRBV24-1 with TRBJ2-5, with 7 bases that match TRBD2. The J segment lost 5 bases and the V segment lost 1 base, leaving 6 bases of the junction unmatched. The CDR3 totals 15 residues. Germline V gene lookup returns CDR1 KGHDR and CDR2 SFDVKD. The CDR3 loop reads CATSDFTSGIETQYF. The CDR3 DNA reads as TGTGCCACCAGTGATTTTACCAGCGGGATTGAGACCCAGTACTTC.

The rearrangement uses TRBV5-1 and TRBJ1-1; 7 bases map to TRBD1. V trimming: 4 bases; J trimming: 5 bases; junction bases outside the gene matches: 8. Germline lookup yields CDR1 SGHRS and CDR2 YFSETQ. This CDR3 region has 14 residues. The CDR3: CASSIDRVRTEAFF. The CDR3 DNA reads TGCGCCAGCAGCATCGACAGGGTAAGGACTGAAGCTTTCTTT.

CDR3 nucleotides: TGTGCCACCAAGGGGGGGATAGGGTTTACTGAAGCTTTCTTT. Translating it yields CATKGGIGFTEAFF. J is TRBJ1-1 and V is TRBV24-1; D is possibly TRBD1 (6 bases). Trimming shortened V by 8 bases and J by 5 bases, and 17 bases separated the two germline ends. Germline V gives CDR1 KGHDR, CDR2 SFDVKD. This CDR3 is built from 14 residues.

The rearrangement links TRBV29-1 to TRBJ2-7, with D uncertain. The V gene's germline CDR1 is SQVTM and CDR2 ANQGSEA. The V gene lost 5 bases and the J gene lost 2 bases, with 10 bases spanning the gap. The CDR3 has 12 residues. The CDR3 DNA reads TGCAGCGTTTGGGGTACTACCTACGAGCAGTACTTC. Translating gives CSVWGTTYEQYF.

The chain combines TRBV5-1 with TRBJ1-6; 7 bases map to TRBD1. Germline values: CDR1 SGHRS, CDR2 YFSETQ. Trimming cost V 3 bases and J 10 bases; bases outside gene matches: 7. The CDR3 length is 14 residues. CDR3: CASSSTGLESPLHF. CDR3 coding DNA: TGCGCCAGCAGCTCGACAGGGTTAGAGTCACCCCTCCACTTT.

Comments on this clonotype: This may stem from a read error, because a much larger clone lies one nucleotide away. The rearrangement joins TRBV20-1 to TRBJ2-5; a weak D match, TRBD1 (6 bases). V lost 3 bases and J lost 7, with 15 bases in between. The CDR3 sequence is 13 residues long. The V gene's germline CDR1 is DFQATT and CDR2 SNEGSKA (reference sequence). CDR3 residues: CSASSTGLGTQYF. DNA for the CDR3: TGCAGTGCTAGTTCTACAGGGCTTGGGACCCAGTACTTC.

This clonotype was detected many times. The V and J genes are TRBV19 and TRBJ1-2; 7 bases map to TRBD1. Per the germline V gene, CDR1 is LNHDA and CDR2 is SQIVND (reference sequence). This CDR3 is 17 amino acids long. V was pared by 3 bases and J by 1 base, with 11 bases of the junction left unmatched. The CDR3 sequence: CASSIQAGQTINYGYTF. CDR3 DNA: TGTGCCAGTAGTATCCAAGCGGGACAGACAATTAACTATGGCTACACCTTC.

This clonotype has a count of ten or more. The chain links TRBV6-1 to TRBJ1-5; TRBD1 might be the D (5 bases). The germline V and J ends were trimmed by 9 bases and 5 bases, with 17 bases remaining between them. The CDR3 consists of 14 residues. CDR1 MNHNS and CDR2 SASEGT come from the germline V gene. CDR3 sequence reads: CASSSGGRYQPQHF. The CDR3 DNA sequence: TGTGCCAGTTCCAGCGGGGGGAGGTATCAGCCCCAGCATTTT.

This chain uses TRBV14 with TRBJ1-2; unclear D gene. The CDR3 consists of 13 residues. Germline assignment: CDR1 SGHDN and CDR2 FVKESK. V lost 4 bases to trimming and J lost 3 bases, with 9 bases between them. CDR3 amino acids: CASSRREYYGYTF. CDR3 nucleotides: TGTGCCAGCAGCCGAAGGGAGTACTATGGCTACACCTTC.

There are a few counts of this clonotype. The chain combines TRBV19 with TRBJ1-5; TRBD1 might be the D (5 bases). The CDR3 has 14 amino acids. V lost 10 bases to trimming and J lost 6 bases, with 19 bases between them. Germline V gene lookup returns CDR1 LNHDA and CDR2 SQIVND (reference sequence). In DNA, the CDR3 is TGTGCCACCGCGGGACTCCAAGCAAGTCAGCCCCAGCATTTT. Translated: CATAGLQASQPQHF.

CDR3 residues: CASSEYLNTEAFF. In nucleotides, the CDR3 is TGTGCCAGCAGTGAATATCTGAACACTGAAGCTTTCTTT. The J gene is TRBJ1-1, the V gene TRBV25-1; D not certain. Trimming stripped 0 bases from V and 0 bases from J, with 2 bases between. This CDR3 has 13 residues. CDR1 is MGHDK and CDR2 is SYGVNS in the germline V gene.

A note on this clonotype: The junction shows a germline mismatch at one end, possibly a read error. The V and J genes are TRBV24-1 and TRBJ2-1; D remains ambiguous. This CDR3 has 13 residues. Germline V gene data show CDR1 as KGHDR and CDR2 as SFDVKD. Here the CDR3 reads CATSSDSDNEQFF. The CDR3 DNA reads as TGTGCCACCAGTTCAGACTCCGACAATGAGCAGTTCTTC.